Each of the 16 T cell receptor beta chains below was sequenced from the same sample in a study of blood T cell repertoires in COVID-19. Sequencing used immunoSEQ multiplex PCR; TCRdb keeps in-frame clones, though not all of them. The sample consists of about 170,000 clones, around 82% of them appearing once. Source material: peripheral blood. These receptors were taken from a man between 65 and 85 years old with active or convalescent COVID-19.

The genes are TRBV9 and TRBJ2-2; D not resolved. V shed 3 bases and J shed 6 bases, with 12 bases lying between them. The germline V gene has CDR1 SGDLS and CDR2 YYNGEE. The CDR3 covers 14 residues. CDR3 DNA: TGTGCCAGCAGCGCCACCCCGCGTCCCGGGGAGCTGTTTTTT. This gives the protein CASSATPRPGELFF.

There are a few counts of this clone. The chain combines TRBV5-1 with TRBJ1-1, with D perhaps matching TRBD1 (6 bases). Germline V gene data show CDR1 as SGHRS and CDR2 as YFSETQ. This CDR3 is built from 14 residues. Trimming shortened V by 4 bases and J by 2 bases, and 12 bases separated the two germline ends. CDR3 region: CASSRQETNTEAFF. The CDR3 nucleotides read TGCGCCAGCAGCAGACAGGAGACAAACACTGAAGCTTTCTTT.

This CDR3 is CASSPQGNTGELFF. The CDR3 DNA reads as TGTGCCAGCAGCCCTCAGGGGAACACCGGGGAGCTGTTTTTT. V and J are TRBV11-3 and TRBJ2-2; D may be TRBD1 (5 bases). Deletions cut 5 bases from V and 1 base from J, with 8 bases between. Germline assignment: CDR1 SGHNT and CDR2 YENEEA. The CDR3 spans 14 residues.

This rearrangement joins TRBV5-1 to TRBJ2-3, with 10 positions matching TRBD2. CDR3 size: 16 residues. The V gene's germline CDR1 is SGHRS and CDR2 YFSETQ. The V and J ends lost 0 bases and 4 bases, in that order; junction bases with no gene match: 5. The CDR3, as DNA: TGCGCCAGCAGCTTGGCGGTAGCGGGGGGTGCAGATACGCAGTATTTT. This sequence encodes CASSLAVAGGADTQYF. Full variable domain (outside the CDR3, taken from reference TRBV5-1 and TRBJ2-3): KAGVTQTPRYLIKTRGQQVTLSCSPISGHRSVSWYQQTPGQGLQFLFEYFSETQRNKGNFPGRFSGRQFSNSRSEMNVSTLELGDSALYLCASSLAVAGGADTQYFGPGTRLTVL.

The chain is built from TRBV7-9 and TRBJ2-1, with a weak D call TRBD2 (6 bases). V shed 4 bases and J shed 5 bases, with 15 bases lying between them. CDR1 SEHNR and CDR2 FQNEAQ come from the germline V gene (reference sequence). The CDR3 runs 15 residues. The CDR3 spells CASSSAGLLNNEQFF. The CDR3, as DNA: TGTGCCAGCAGCTCCGCGGGACTCCTAAACAATGAGCAGTTCTTC.

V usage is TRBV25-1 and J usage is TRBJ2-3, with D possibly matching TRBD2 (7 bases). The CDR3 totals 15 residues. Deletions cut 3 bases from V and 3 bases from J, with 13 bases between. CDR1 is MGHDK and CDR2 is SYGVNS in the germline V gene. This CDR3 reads CASSDYREGTDTQYF. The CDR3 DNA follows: TGTGCCAGCAGTGACTACAGGGAGGGGACAGATACGCAGTATTTT.

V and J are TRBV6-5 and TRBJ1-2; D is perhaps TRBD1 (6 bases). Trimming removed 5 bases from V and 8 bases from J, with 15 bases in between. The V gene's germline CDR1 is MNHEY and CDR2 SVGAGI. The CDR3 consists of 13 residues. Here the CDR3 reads CASSRDRSPGYTF. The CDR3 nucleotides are TGTGCCAGCAGTCGAGACAGGTCCCCGGGCTACACCTTC.

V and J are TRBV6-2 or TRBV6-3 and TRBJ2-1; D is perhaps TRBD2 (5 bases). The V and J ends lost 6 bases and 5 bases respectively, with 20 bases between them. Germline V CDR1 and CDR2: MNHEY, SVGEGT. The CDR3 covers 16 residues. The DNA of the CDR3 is TGTGCCAGCAGCCCTGGCCGGGGAGCATGGGACAATGAGCAGTTCTTC. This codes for CASSPGRGAWDNEQFF.

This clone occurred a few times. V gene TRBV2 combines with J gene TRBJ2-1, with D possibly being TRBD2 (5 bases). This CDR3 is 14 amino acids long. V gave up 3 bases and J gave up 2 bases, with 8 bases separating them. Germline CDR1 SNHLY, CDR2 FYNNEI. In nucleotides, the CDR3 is TGTGCCAGCAGTGAGAGCGGAACCTACAATGAGCAGTTCTTC. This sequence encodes CASSESGTYNEQFF.

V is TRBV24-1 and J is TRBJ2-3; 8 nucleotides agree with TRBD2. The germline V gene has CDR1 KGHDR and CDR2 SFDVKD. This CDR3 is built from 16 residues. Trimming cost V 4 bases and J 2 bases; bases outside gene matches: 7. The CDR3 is CATSEGSGAYTDTQYF. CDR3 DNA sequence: TGTGCCACCAGTGAGGGTAGCGGGGCATACACAGATACGCAGTATTTT.

In DNA form, the CDR3 reads TGTGCCAGCAGCAGATACAGGGGTGATAATTCACCCCTCCACTTT. Its translation: CASSRYRGDNSPLHF. The chain recombines TRBV6-2 or TRBV6-3 with TRBJ1-6; 7 bases match TRBD1. Germline assignment: CDR1 MNHEY and CDR2 SVGEGT. The CDR3 has 15 amino acids. The junction had 7 bases not matched to a gene; V was cut back by 6 bases and J by 5 bases.

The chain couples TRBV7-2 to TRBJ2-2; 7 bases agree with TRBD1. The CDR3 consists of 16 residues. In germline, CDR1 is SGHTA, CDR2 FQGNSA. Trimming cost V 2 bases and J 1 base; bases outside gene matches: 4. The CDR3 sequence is CASSLLSGGNTGELFF. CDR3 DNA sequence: TGTGCCAGCAGCTTACTGTCAGGGGGGAACACCGGGGAGCTGTTTTTT.

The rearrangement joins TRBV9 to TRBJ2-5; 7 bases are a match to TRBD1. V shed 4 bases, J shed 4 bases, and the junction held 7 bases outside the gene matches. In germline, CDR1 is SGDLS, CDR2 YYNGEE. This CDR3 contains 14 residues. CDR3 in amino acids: CASSTPGQRETQYF. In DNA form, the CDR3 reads TGTGCCAGCAGCACTCCGGGACAGCGAGAGACCCAGTACTTC.

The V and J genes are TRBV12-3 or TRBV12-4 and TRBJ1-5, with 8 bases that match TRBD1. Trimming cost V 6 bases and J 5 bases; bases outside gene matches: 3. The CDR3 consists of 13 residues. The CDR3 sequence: CASRRTGYQPQHF. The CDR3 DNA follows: TGTGCCAGCAGGCGGACAGGGTATCAGCCCCAGCATTTT.

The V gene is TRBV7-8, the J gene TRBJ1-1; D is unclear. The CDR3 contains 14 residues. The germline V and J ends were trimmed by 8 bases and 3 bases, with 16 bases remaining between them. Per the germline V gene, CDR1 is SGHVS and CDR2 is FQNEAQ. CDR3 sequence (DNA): TGTGCCAGCTCCCCCTACGGCGGGTACACTGAAGCTTTCTTT. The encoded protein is CASSPYGGYTEAFF.

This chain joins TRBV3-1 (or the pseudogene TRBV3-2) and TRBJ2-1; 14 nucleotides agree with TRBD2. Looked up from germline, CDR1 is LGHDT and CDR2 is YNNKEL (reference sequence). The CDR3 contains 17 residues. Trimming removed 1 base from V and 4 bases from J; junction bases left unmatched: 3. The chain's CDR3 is CASSQGLAGGRYNEQFF. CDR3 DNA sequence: TGTGCCAGCAGCCAAGGACTAGCGGGAGGGCGGTACAATGAGCAGTTCTTC.